What follows are 21 T cell receptor beta chains derived from one specimen sequenced in a study of T cells in pancreatic ductal adenocarcinoma. Surgery without prior neoadjuvant therapy was the treatment of the selected pancreatic ductal adenocarcinoma patients. Profiling relied on immunoSEQ multiplex PCR, and the TCRdb table lists in-frame clones only, not all of them. The sample consists of about 98,000 clones, around 96% of them appearing once. Material: PBMCs. The receptors stem from a human donor with pancreatic ductal adenocarcinoma.

The V gene is TRBV5-1, the J gene TRBJ1-4; 8 nucleotides align to TRBD1. V trimming: 3 bases; J trimming: 5 bases; junction bases outside the gene matches: 6. CDR3 size: 15 residues. In germline, CDR1 is SGHRS, CDR2 YFSETQ. CDR3 sequence reads: CASSSAQGANEKLFF. The CDR3, as DNA: TGCGCCAGCAGCTCGGCCCAGGGGGCGAATGAAAAACTGTTTTTT.

The gene calls are TRBV29-1 and TRBJ1-1; the match to TRBD1 covers 7 bases. The trim removed 5 bases at V and 3 bases at J, leaving 6 bases unmatched. CDR1 and CDR2 from the germline V gene are SQVTM and ANQGSEA. The CDR3 has 13 amino acids. For the CDR3, the DNA is TGCAGCGTTCAGGACAGGCGGCACACTGAAGCTTTCTTT. Translating it yields CSVQDRRHTEAFF.

The rearrangement uses TRBV9 and TRBJ2-1, with 14 nucleotides matching TRBD2. J lost 7 bases, V lost 6 bases, and 6 bases had no gene match. Per the germline V gene, CDR1 is SGDLS and CDR2 is YYNGEE. This CDR3 spans 15 amino acids. In DNA form, the CDR3 reads TGTGCCAGCACCTATGGGACTAGCGGGAGTAATGAGCAGTTCTTC. Amino acid sequence: CASTYGTSGSNEQFF.

The chain couples TRBV11-2 to TRBJ2-3; TRBD1 might be the D (5 bases). Germline CDR1 and CDR2: SGHAT and FQNNGV. CDR3 size: 14 residues. Trimming removed 5 bases from V and 4 bases from J, with 13 bases in between. As DNA, the CDR3 is TGTGCCAGCAGCCCACCGGTGGGGCCAGATACGCAGTATTTT. This gives the protein CASSPPVGPDTQYF. Using reference TRBV11-2 and TRBJ2-3 for the parts outside the CDR3, the full variable domain is EAGVAQSPRYKIIEKRQSVAFWCNPISGHATLYWYQQILGQGPKLLIQFQNNGVVDDSQLPKDRFSAERLKGVDSTLKIQPAKLEDSAVYLCASSPPVGPDTQYFGPGTRLTVL.

The chain carries TRBV9 and TRBJ2-3; unclear D gene. Trimming took off 6 bases at V and 5 bases at J, with 10 bases between the two ends. This CDR3 has 12 amino acids. CDR1 and CDR2 (germline): SGDLS, YYNGEE. As DNA, the CDR3 is TGTGCCAGCACCGGAGATGGAGATACGCAGTATTTT. Protein product: CASTGDGDTQYF.

The CDR3 protein is CASSPSSYNEQFF. The CDR3 bases are TGTGCCAGCAGTCCCAGCTCCTACAATGAGCAGTTCTTC. The chain is built from TRBV6-4 and TRBJ2-1; D remains unclear. The CDR3 loop spans 13 amino acids. V gave up 5 bases and J gave up 0 bases, with 5 bases separating them. The V gene's germline CDR1 is MRHNA and CDR2 SNTAGT.

The chain employs TRBV28 and TRBJ1-2; D is unresolved. Looked up from germline, CDR1 is MDHEN and CDR2 is SYDVKM. This CDR3 comprises 12 residues. Deletions cut 7 bases from V and 2 bases from J, with 8 bases between. The CDR3, as DNA: TGTGCCAGCATTGAGGGAAACTATGGCTACACCTTC. Protein sequence: CASIEGNYGYTF.

The J gene is TRBJ2-7, the V gene TRBV5-4; the D gene is possibly TRBD1 (6 bases). This CDR3 comprises 13 residues. The V gene lost 5 bases and the J gene lost 1 base, with 10 bases spanning the gap. Germline CDR1 reads SGHNT; CDR2 reads YYREEE (reference sequence). The CDR3: CASSRQGSYEQYF. The DNA for the CDR3 is TGTGCCAGCAGTCGTCAGGGGTCCTACGAGCAGTACTTC. Filled out from reference TRBV5-4 and TRBJ2-7, the complete variable domain reads ETGVTQSPTHLIKTRGQQVTLRCSSQSGHNTVSWYQQALGQGPQFIFQYYREEENGRGNFPPRFSGLQFPNYSSELNVNALELDDSALYLCASSRQGSYEQYFGPGTRLTVT.

As concerns this clone: Distinct nucleotide sequences in the sample also encode this CDR3. The chain recombines TRBV4-1 with TRBJ2-6, with D uncertain. V was cut by 5 bases and J by 4 bases, with 9 bases left in between. CDR1 is MGHRA, CDR2 YSYEKL, per germline. CDR3 length: 14 residues. In nucleotides, the CDR3 is TGCGCCAGCAGCTCTTCCGGGGGGGCCAACGTCCTGACTTTC. This translates into CASSSSGGANVLTF.

V usage is TRBV5-1 and J usage is TRBJ2-3; the D gene is possibly TRBD1 (5 bases). Germline CDR1 SGHRS, CDR2 YFSETQ. CDR3 length equals 13 residues. V was cut by 5 bases and J by 2 bases, with 9 bases left in between. CDR3 in amino acids: CASSQGDTDTQYF. The CDR3 coding sequence is TGCGCCAGCAGTCAGGGCGACACAGATACGCAGTATTTT.

The V and J genes are TRBV28 and TRBJ1-5; no clear D gene. The ends were cut back, 1 base at V and 0 bases at J, with 10 bases in the middle. The germline V gene has CDR1 MDHEN and CDR2 SYDVKM. The CDR3 is 16 residues long. The CDR3 here is CASSLLPQDSNQPQHF. The CDR3 bases are TGTGCCAGCAGTTTATTGCCTCAGGATAGCAATCAGCCCCAGCATTTT.

CDR3 loop: CAWSVGAGPDTQYF. The CDR3 DNA follows: TGTGCCTGGAGTGTTGGGGCAGGGCCAGATACGCAGTATTTT. The V call is TRBV30, the J call TRBJ2-3; possibly TRBD1 for D (5 bases). V dropped 0 bases and J dropped 4 bases, with 11 bases sitting between them. The CDR3 consists of 14 residues. The germline CDR1 and CDR2 sequences are GTSNPN and SVGIG (reference sequence).

The CDR3 reads CASSLRSSQSDTQYF. In nucleotides, the CDR3 is TGTGCCAGCAGCTTAAGGTCTAGCCAGTCAGATACGCAGTATTTT. The chain recombines TRBV5-4 with TRBJ2-3, with a possible D match to TRBD2 (5 bases). The germline V and J ends were trimmed by 2 bases and 4 bases, with 14 bases remaining between them. The V gene's germline CDR1 is SGHNT and CDR2 YYREEE (reference sequence). The CDR3 runs to 15 residues.

This chain joins TRBV27 and TRBJ2-7; 7 nucleotides match TRBD2. The CDR3 consists of 16 residues. V shed 1 base, J shed 3 bases, and the junction held 9 bases outside the gene matches. Per the germline V gene, CDR1 is MNHEY and CDR2 is SMNVEV (reference sequence). CDR3: CASSLFGLAEGYEQYF. For the CDR3, the DNA is TGTGCCAGCAGTTTATTCGGGCTAGCGGAAGGCTACGAGCAGTACTTC.

The chain joins TRBV10-3 to TRBJ2-1, with 10 bases matching TRBD2. This CDR3 spans 15 amino acids. From germline, CDR1 is ENHRY and CDR2 SYGVKD. The V segment lost 10 bases and the J segment 3 bases; nucleotides outside the gene matches: 9. DNA of the CDR3: TGTGCCACCACAATTGGACTAGCGGACTACAATGAGCAGTTCTTC. Its protein product is CATTIGLADYNEQFF.

This clone was picked up a small number of times. The genes are TRBV7-9 and TRBJ2-7; perhaps TRBD2 as D (6 bases). Germline CDR1 SEHNR, CDR2 FQNEAQ (reference sequence). V lost 1 base, J lost 1 base, and 8 bases lay in between. The CDR3 extends over 14 amino acids. Here the CDR3 reads CASSLGGASYEQYF. Written as DNA, the CDR3 is TGTGCCAGCAGCTTAGGCGGGGCTTCCTACGAGCAGTACTTC.

This chain connects TRBV10-3 to TRBJ2-3, with D perhaps TRBD1 (6 bases). Trimming removed 8 bases at V and 2 bases at J, with 11 bases between. In germline, CDR1 is ENHRY, CDR2 SYGVKD. The CDR3 extends over 13 amino acids. The CDR3 sequence is CAIARDNTDTQYF. The CDR3 coding sequence is TGTGCCATCGCCCGGGACAACACAGATACGCAGTATTTT.

The rearrangement uses TRBV4-1 and TRBJ2-5; weak D call: TRBD1 (5 bases). CDR1 MGHRA and CDR2 YSYEKL come from the germline V gene. V was cut by 4 bases and J by 3 bases, with 12 bases left in between. CDR3 size: 14 residues. The CDR3, as DNA: TGCGCCAGCAGCCGCTTATTAGGGGAAGAGACCCAGTACTTC. Amino acids: CASSRLLGEETQYF.

The V call is TRBV5-1, the J call TRBJ2-2, with 10 bases identical to TRBD2. This CDR3 spans 17 amino acids. The germline gives CDR1 SGHRS, CDR2 YFSETQ. Unmatched junction bases numbered 6, after V lost 0 bases and J lost 4 bases. The CDR3 DNA follows: TGCGCCAGCAGCTTGGCCCCACTAGCGGGATTCACCGGGGAGCTGTTTTTT. It translates to CASSLAPLAGFTGELFF.

This chain uses TRBV15 with TRBJ2-5; 11 bases fit TRBD1. J lost 5 bases, V lost 0 bases, and 8 bases had no gene match. This CDR3 has 17 amino acids. Germline CDR1 and CDR2: LNHNV and YYDKDF (reference sequence). The CDR3, as DNA: TGTGCCACCAGCAGAGATGGACAGGGGGCAGTACGGGAGACCCAGTACTTC. Amino acid sequence: CATSRDGQGAVRETQYF. Combining the CDR3 with reference TRBV15 and TRBJ2-5 gives the whole variable domain DAMVIQNPRYQVTQFGKPVTLSCSQTLNHNVMYWYQQKSSQAPKLLFHYYDKDFNNEADTPDNFQSRRPNTSFCFLDIRSPGLGDTAMYLCATSRDGQGAVRETQYFGPGTRLLVL.

The chain is built from TRBV6-1 and TRBJ1-4; D call uncertain. V lost 6 bases to trimming and J lost 7 bases, with 15 bases between them. The germline CDR1 and CDR2 sequences are MNHNS and SASEGT. The CDR3 runs 14 residues. The CDR3 sequence: CASRRGQDPEKLFF. DNA for the CDR3: TGTGCCAGCAGGCGAGGGCAGGACCCTGAAAAACTGTTTTTT.